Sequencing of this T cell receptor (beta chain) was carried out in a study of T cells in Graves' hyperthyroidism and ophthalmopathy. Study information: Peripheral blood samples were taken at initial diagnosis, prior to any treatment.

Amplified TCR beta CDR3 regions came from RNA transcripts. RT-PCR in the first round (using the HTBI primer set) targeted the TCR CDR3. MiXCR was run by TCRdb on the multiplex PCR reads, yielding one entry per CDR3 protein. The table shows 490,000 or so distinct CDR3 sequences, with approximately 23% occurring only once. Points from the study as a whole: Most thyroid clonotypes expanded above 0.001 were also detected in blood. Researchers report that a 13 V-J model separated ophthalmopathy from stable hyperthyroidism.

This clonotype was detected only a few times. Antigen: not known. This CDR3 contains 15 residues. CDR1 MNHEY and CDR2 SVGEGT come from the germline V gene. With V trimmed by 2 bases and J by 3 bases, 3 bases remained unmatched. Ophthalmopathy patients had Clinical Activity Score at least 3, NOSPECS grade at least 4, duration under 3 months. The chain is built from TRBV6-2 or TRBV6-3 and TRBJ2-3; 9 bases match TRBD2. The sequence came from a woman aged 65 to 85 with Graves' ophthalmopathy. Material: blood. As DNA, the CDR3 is TGTGCCAGCAGTTACGATAGCGGGAGTACAGATACGCAGTATTTT. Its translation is CASSYDSGSTDTQYF.